A selection of T cell receptor beta chains follows, all from one sample in a study of T cell responses to AZD1222 COVID-19 vaccine. Repertoires were generated with immunoSEQ multiplex PCR, while TCRdb's copy carries only in-frame clones and drops some. The repertoire holds about 150,000 clones, around 90% seen once, with around 1.5% in the top ten. The sequencing here drew on peripheral blood, taken on day 0 of AZD1222 vaccination. The source of these receptors is an adult in good health. Both conserved end residues are trimmed from each CDR3. Fields, in order: V gene, D gene, CDR3 protein. The D gene is left open where the match is weak.

>TRBV27|.
ASSLLHPQGFGTEAF
>TRBV28|.
ASSLWISGPGNTIY
>TRBV5-5|TRBD1
ASSLQGASYGYT
>TRBV21-1|.
ASSRLWTGGRNNSPLH
>TRBV5-1|TRBD2
ASSGKAGKNEQY
>TRBV28|.
ASRPQPGKVVTEAF
>TRBV5-4|TRBD2
ASSPESGGTDTQY
>TRBV5-6|.
ASSFQNSPLH
>TRBV15|TRBD1
ATSDRVREPQH
>TRBV7-2|.
ASSLDRVMNTEAF
>TRBV6-5|TRBD2
ASRLAGVPYNEQF
>TRBV27|TRBD2
ASSPRTSGGYNEQF
>TRBV28|.
ASSGGAANGYT
>TRBV19|.
ASSILKGNDGYT
>TRBV24-1|.
ATSGRDRAYEQY
>TRBV28|TRBD1
ASSSLTGIAKNIQY
>TRBV4-1|.
ASSQAAGGNTIY
>TRBV29-1|.
SASSQGEKLF
>TRBV15|.
ATSRDLYGTYEQY
>TRBV5-8|.
ASSLGGIRELF
>TRBV30|TRBD1
AWSTGGNTEAF
>TRBV7-2|TRBD1
ASSLGGTGGRYGYT
>TRBV7-9|.
ASSLGGLMNTEAF
>TRBV7-2|TRBD2
ASSFPRGSTGELF
>TRBV7-9|.
ASSLGVIDEQF
>TRBV2|.
ASSSPNRGHLNSPLH
>TRBV4-1|TRBD2
ASSQVAGGTKNIQY
>TRBV28|TRBD1
ASSPGQGTPTEAF
>TRBV18|.
ASSPLTGKTNEKLF
>TRBV5-1|TRBD1
ASSLAQGQHSPLH
>TRBV28|TRBD2
ASSRGLAGVADTQY
>TRBV7-3|.
ASSSGRERANEQF
>TRBV24-1|.
ATSETQFYGYT
>TRBV25-1|TRBD1
ASSRTGVLPYGYT
>TRBV10-2|.
ASSEPVNTEAF
>TRBV28|TRBD2
ASSYSGTTHGQY
>TRBV7-9|.
ASAGGATGWNTEAF
>TRBV2|TRBD1
ASGYHRGRSGNTIY
>TRBV19|TRBD2
ASSPLLAGGSDEQF
>TRBV6-5|.
ASSYSIAGRGYGYT
>TRBV4-1|TRBD2
ASSQVVSGATDTQY
>TRBV12-3/TRBV12-4|TRBD1
ASSTGAGNTIY
>TRBV6-2/TRBV6-3|TRBD2
ASSPWGGAGANVLT
>TRBV11-2|.
ASSFTPGSSNEKLF
>TRBV6-6|.
ASSSHLSGEAF
>TRBV13|.
ASTHRGPFTYEQF
>TRBV18|.
ASSPRQSMNTEAF
>TRBV5-1|.
ASTSAGPPTGELF
>TRBV4-1|.
ASTPGEGEALKPQH
>TRBV4-1|.
ASSPSWDFSYEQY